The 2 T cell receptor beta chains below were found in one sample sequenced in a study of cytomegalovirus exposure and HLA in healthy donors. The PCR made use of 60 Vbeta and 13 Jbeta primers. Produced via immunoSEQ multiplex PCR; TCRdb's table is partial and in-frame only. The sample has 35,000 to 45,000 clones, and its top ten clones hold 8.9%. The sample comprised PBMCs. The receptors were gathered from a middle-aged man in good health and CMV-seropositive.

The chain joins TRBV5-4 to TRBJ2-3; 8 nucleotides agree with TRBD1. The germline CDR1 and CDR2 sequences are SGHNT and YYREEE (reference sequence). The CDR3 length is 14 residues. J lost 2 bases, V lost 4 bases, and 3 bases had no gene match. The CDR3 loop reads CASSRTGITDTQYF. DNA for the CDR3: TGTGCCAGCAGCCGGACAGGGATCACAGATACGCAGTATTTT.

The gene calls are TRBV15 and TRBJ2-2, with 12 bases that match TRBD2. Per germline, CDR1 LNHNV and CDR2 YYDKDF (reference sequence). This CDR3 has 15 residues. V lost 5 bases to trimming and J lost 7 bases; unmatched junction nucleotides: 5. The CDR3 is CATSRLAGVNGELFF. The CDR3 DNA is TGTGCCACCAGCCGACTAGCGGGAGTTAACGGGGAGCTGTTTTTT.